This T cell receptor (beta chain) was found in a study of identical twins (TCRdb year 2016). Regarding the research as a whole: To test whether fetal clonotypes persist, the study used deep sequencing on TCR alpha and beta repertoires from monozygotic twins, unrelated adults of various ages, and cord blood. To rule out contamination, replicate twin experiments were performed at different times with different library preparation protocols.

Paper-wide results and their limitations: Zero-insertion analyses could be partly confounded by invariant T cells such as MAIT and iNKT, although diverse VJ usage argued against such confounding for most clonotypes. Compared with coincidental sharing between unrelated individuals, out-of-frame TCR alpha sequences shared between twins showed an excess of sequences with low generation probability. A weaker excess of twin sharing was found in beta out-of-frame sequences because the signal-to-noise ratio was lowered by fewer shared sequences. Out-of-frame TCR alpha sharing in monozygotic twins was systematically underestimated by recombination models, whereas sharing between unrelated individuals was in agreement with the recombination models. Fewer insertions were carried by abundant cord blood beta clonotypes; a weaker similar trend was observed in young adult naive repertoires, while no such trend was observed in memory repertoires. Because the same donors could not be followed over many years, conclusions were based on cross-sectional statistical analysis.

This clonotype was seen only a few times. Its antigen specificity is not known. There are no base qualities to consult, and no much larger clone falls within one base. The method behind the library was 5' RACE. Sequencing used an Illumina HiSeq 2000. A universal primer binding site was added through template switching, and the final cDNA carried a unique molecular identifier so that TCR cDNA molecules could be counted accurately. Specific primers in the conserved constant-segment region were used to synthesize first-strand cDNA for the TCR alpha and beta chains. To control for contamination, every cDNA library was double barcoded, receiving both a SMART-Mk sample barcode and Illumina barcodes. TruSeq adapter sequences, together with Illumina sample barcodes, were added in two successive PCR steps. Sequencing of the TCR alpha and beta cDNA libraries was done on the Illumina HiSeq platform using custom primers. The source study handled its data this way. MiGEC processed the raw reads to extract unique molecular identifiers, while MiXCR was used to determine the CDR3 positions. For each individual, recombination models were inferred using an EM algorithm with the repgenHMM and IGoR tools. The tcR package in R was used for shared clonotype analysis, with sharing normalized by the product of cloneset sizes. To study raw recombination free of thymic and clonal selection effects, out-of-frame nonproductive sequences were analyzed. TCRdb took the public reads, trimmed them with fastp at Q25, ran MiXCR for clone calling and kept in-frame beta chains. A single entry per CDR3 protein holds the most common genes and DNA from its merged rows. It is TCRdb's table, rather than the study itself, that gives the V and J calls and clone size. The sample profile shows 1.5 million to 2 million distinct CDR3 sequences; 25% to 35% of them were found once. The ten top clones hold about 0.25% of the sample.

All donors were healthy Caucasians. V gives up 4 bases and J gives up 3 bases, and the segment between their germline ends measures 9 bases. From cysteine to phenylalanine, the CDR3 is 13 amino acids long. Left in the record is the CDR3 DNA by itself, 39 bases read in frame from the first base. The CDR1 and CDR2 encoded by the germline V gene are WSHSY and SAAADI. The sequence was collected from a newborn girl in good health. The sample consisted of cord blood. The rearrangement combines TRBV10-2 with TRBJ2-5; the D gene is unclear. Here is the DNA: TGCGCCAGCAGTGGGGGTAGAAAAGAGACCCAGTACTTC. This sequence encodes CASSGGRKETQYF.